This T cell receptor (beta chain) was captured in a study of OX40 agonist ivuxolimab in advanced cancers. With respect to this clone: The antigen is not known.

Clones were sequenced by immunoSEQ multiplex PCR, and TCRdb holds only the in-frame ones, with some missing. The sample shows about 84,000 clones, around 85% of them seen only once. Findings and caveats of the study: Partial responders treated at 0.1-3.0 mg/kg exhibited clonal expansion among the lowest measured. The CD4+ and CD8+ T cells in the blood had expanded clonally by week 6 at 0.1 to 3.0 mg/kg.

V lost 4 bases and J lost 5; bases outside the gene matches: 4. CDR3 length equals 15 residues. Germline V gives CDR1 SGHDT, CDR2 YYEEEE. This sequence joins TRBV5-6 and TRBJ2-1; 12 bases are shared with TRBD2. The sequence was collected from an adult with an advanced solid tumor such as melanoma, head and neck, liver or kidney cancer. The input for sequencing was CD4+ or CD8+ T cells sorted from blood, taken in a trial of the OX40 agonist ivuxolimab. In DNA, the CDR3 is TGTGCCAGCAGCACGGCTAGCGGGGGGGACAATGAGCAGTTCTTC. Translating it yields CASSTASGGDNEQFF.